This T cell receptor beta chain is from a study of CXCR3-negative and CXCR3-positive naive CD8 T cells. The method, 5' RACE with UMI labels, was used to prepare the TRB cDNA libraries. TCRdb re-called the 5' RACE reads and catalogs CDR3 proteins one per entry, DNA excluded. The data include some 150,000 distinct CDR3 sequences; the top ten clones carry 0.25% to 0.3%. Comments on this clonotype: Its target is unknown.

CD45RO-CCR7+CD27+CD95- cells counted as naive CD8+ T cells. The CDR3 is 15 residues long. Germline-derived CDR1 and CDR2 are SGDLS and YYNGEE. The study, taken as a whole, reports: Naive CXCR3-positive cells had TRB CDR3s more hydrophobic than those of CXCR3-negative naive cells. Most assays used freshly isolated PBMCs, as cryopreservation partially reduced CXCR3. Both naive subsets carried similar amounts of surface CD5, so TCR strength was inferred from TRB CDR3 properties.

Sequencing was done on a sample of naive CXCR3+ CD8+ T cells from blood. Subset defined: CD45RO-CCR7+CD27+CD95- naive CD8+ T cells expressing CXCR3 (TNR3+). The sequence was obtained from a human donor in good health. Some clones in this sample may be carry-over from other donors' samples. The V gene is TRBV9, the J gene TRBJ2-2; TCRdb selects TRBD2, and the lack of DNA leaves this call unchecked. The CDR3 sequence: CASGLAGRGPGELFF.